Described below is a single T cell receptor (beta chain) sequence and its context. Sequencing used immunoSEQ multiplex PCR; TCRdb keeps in-frame clones, though not all of them. Among around 41,000 clones, over 80% were seen once, and the ten largest hold around 0.5%. The V end was cut by 3 bases, the J end by 0 bases, with 5 bases between. CDR3 size: 14 residues. Germline CDR1 is SGHTA and CDR2 is FQGNSA. These data belong to a study of T cell changes during pregnancy in multiple sclerosis. The V gene is TRBV7-2, the J gene TRBJ1-4; the D is unclear. The clonotype was recovered from a female donor in good health, enrolled as a control in a pregnancy study. This specimen was CD4+ T cells from peripheral blood mononuclear cells, taken in the third trimester of pregnancy. The CDR3 spells CASSFTATNEKLFF. CDR3 nucleotide sequence: TGTGCCAGCAGCTTCACTGCAACTAATGAAAAACTGTTTTTT.